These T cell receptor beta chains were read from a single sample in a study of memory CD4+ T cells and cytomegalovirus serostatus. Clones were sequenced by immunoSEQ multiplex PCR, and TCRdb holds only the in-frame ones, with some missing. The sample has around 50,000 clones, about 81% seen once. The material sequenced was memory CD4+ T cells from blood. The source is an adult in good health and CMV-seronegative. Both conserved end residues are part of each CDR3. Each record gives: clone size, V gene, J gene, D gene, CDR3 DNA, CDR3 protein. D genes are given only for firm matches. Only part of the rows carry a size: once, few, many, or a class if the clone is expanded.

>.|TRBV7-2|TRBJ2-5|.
TGTGCCAGCAGCTTCTCAGGGGAGACCCAGTACTTC
CASSFSGETQYF
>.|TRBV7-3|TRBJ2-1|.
TGTGCCAGCAGCTTAACTCACGCCCTAGCGGGTCCAGGGGGGGAGCAGTTCTTC
CASSLTHALAGPGGEQFF
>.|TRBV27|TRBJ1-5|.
TGTGCCAGCAGACAGGGACACCTTCAGCCCCAGCATTTT
CASRQGHLQPQHF
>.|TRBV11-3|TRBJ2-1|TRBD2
TGTGCCAGCAGCTTAGGGCTAGCGGGAGGGAGCTCCTACAATGAGCAGTTCTTC
CASSLGLAGGSSYNEQFF
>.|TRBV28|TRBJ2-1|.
TGTGCCAGCAGTCACCTCCGGGACTCCGAGCAGTTCTTC
CASSHLRDSEQFF
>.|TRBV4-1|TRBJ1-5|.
TGCGCCAGCAGCCAAGATTTTTCCTCCAGCCCGGTCCAGCCCCAGCATTTT
CASSQDFSSSPVQPQHF
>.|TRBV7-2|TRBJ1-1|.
TGTGCCAGCAGAAATAAAGGGCGGGGGCCTTCTGAAGCTTTCTTT
CASRNKGRGPSEAFF
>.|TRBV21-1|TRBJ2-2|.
TGTGCCAGTACCGGTCGAGGGGAGCTGTTTTTT
CASTGRGELFF
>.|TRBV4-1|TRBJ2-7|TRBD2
TGCGCCAGCAGCCAAGAAGCGGCTAGCGGGAGTTTCTTCTCCTACGAGCAGTACTTC
CASSQEAASGSFFSYEQYF
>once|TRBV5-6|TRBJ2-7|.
TGTGCCAGCAGCTTGGGTAGGAATCCGCAGGGCGAGGACTTC
CASSLGRNPQGEDF